This entry is about one TCR beta chain. Antigen unknown. Other DNA variants within this sample encode the same CDR3. This entry belongs to a study of shared clonotypes between healthy human individuals. Whole-study context: A couple of female and three male donors aged 18 to 49 were enrolled.

Whole-study findings and limits: Depth of sequencing was expected to influence donor clonotype sharing. A handful of donors showed sharing of around 5.3% of naive CD4 clonotypes.

In the sorted-subset replicate PCRs, 200 ng DNA, tens of thousands of T cell genomes, was used. Produced via immunoSEQ multiplex PCR; TCRdb's table is partial and in-frame only. In the table there are about 1.5 million clones, approximately 98% of which are singletons. The sequencing sample was made of naive CD4+ T cells sorted from blood. Subset indicated: CD45RA+ positively selected. The receptor comes from a man under 40 in good health.

This CDR3 reads CASSPGQGDYGYTF. The CDR3 DNA sequence: TGCGCCAGCAGCCCCGGACAGGGGGACTATGGCTACACCTTC. The J gene is TRBJ1-2, the V gene TRBV5-1; 10 nucleotides line up with TRBD1. Per the germline V gene, CDR1 is SGHRS and CDR2 is YFSETQ. The CDR3 loop spans 14 amino acids. V lost 4 bases to trimming and J lost 3 bases; unmatched junction nucleotides: 3.